Following are 5 T cell receptor beta chains from one sample sequenced in a study of cytotoxic CD8 clonotypes in ibrutinib-treated CLL. Repertoires were generated with immunoSEQ multiplex PCR, while TCRdb's copy carries only in-frame clones and drops some. The sample lists about 160,000 clones, roughly 84% occurring once. Source: PBMCs, taken at disease progression, from a patient treated with ibrutinib. These receptor sequences come from a human donor with chronic lymphocytic leukemia.

The rearrangement uses TRBV7-3 and TRBJ2-7, with 7 bases aligning to TRBD1. This CDR3 spans 14 amino acids. V gave up 5 bases and J gave up 5 bases; unmatched junction bases: 9. Germline V CDR1 and CDR2: SGHTA, FQGTGA. This CDR3 reads CASSPRQGSNEQYF. The CDR3 nucleotides are TGTGCCAGCAGCCCCCGACAGGGATCAAACGAGCAGTACTTC.

The V call is TRBV28, the J call TRBJ2-1, with D perhaps being TRBD1 or TRBD2 (6 bases each). CDR3 length equals 15 residues. Germline V gene sequence: CDR1 MDHEN, CDR2 SYDVKM. Trimming shortened V by 5 bases and J by 1 base, and 12 bases separated the two germline ends. The CDR3 DNA follows: TGTGCCAGCAGTAACAGGGAGGTTTCCTACAATGAGCAGTTCTTC. Translating it yields CASSNREVSYNEQFF.

V is TRBV27 and J is TRBJ1-1, with unresolved D. V dropped 3 bases and J dropped 1 base, with 3 bases sitting between them. Germline values: CDR1 MNHEY, CDR2 SMNVEV (reference sequence). The CDR3 runs to 12 residues. The CDR3 here is CASSFPNTEAFF. CDR3 coding DNA: TGTGCCAGCAGTTTCCCGAACACTGAAGCTTTCTTT.

The chain uses TRBV19 and TRBJ2-2; D tentatively reads TRBD1 or TRBD2 (5 bases each). CDR3 size: 14 residues. Germline CDR1 is LNHDA and CDR2 is SQIVND (reference sequence). V shed 7 bases and J shed 0 bases, with 9 bases lying between them. CDR3 sequence reads: CASIGTANTGELFF. In DNA form, the CDR3 reads TGTGCCAGTATCGGGACGGCGAACACCGGGGAGCTGTTTTTT.

CDR3 amino acids: CASSILGIRSATNEKLFF. The DNA for the CDR3 is TGTGCCAGTAGTATCTTGGGGATTAGGAGCGCAACTAATGAAAAACTGTTTTTT. The V and J genes are TRBV19 and TRBJ1-4; D gene unclear. Germline-derived CDR1 and CDR2 are LNHDA and SQIVND (reference sequence). V dropped 3 bases and J dropped 0 bases, with 17 bases sitting between them. The length of the CDR3 is 18 residues.